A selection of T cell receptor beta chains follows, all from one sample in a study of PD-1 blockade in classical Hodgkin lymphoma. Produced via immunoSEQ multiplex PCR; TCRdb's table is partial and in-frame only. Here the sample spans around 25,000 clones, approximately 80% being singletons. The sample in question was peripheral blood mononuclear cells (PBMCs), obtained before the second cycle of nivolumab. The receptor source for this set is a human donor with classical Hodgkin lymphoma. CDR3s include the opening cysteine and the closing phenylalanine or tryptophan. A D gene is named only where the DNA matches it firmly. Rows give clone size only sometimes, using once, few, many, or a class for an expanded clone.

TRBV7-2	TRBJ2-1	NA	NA	TGTGCCAGCAGCTACTTAATACTTGGGGATGAGCAGTTCTTC	CASSYLILGDEQFF
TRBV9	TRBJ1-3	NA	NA	TGTGCCAGCAGCGTAGGATGGGGCGGCGGAAACACCATATATTTT	CASSVGWGGGNTIYF
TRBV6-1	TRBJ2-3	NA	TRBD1	TGTGCCAGCACCTCGGACAGGGATATAGATACGCAGTATTTT	CASTSDRDIDTQYF
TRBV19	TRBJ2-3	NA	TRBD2	TGTGCCAGTTTGATGCGGGGGGGCCGAACAGATACGCAGTATTTT	CASLMRGGRTDTQYF
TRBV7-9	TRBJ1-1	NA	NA	TGTGCCAGCAGCCCCCCGGCGGGTCGAGCTTTCTTT	CASSPPAGRAFF
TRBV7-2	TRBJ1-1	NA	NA	TGTGCCAGCAGCTTAGTTAGGGGTCTCACTGAAGCTTTCTTT	CASSLVRGLTEAFF
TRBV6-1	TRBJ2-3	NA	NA	TGTGCCAGCAAGGCGGGACAGATCACAGATACGCAGTATTTT	CASKAGQITDTQYF
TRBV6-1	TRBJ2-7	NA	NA	TGTGCCAGCAGGGAAAAACTCGGCCGTTTCTACGAGCAGTACTTC	CASREKLGRFYEQYF
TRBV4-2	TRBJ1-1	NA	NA	TGTGCCAGCAGCTCTGCGTCAGTCGGGAACACTGAAGCTTTCTTT	CASSSASVGNTEAFF
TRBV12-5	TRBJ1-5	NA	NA	TGTGCCCCGACTCGGGCAGGGGTTGTACGGCCCCAGCATTTT	CAPTRAGVVRPQHF
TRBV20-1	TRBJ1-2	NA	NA	TGCAGTGCGCCGAATAACTATGGCTACACCTTC	CSAPNNYGYTF
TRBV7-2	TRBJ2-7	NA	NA	TGTGCCAGCAGCTTAGCGGACGGACTACGCGAGCAGTACTTC	CASSLADGLREQYF
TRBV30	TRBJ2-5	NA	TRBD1	TGTGCCTGGAGTAAAGGGGGCGGAGAGACCCAGTACTTC	CAWSKGGGETQYF
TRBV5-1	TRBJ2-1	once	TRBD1	TGCGCCAGCAGCTACCGGACAGGGCTAGAAGTCGATGAGCAGTTCTTC	CASSYRTGLEVDEQFF
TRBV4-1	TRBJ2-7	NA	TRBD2	TGCGCCAGCAGCCAAGCGACTAGCGGAACCTTTTACGAGCAGTACTTC	CASSQATSGTFYEQYF
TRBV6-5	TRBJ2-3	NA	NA	TGTGCCAGCAGTTACTCAGATACCCTCACAGATACGCAGTATTTT	CASSYSDTLTDTQYF